This TCR beta chain was found in a study of blood T cell repertoires in COVID-19. Study-level information: Material from acute and convalescent COVID-19 was sourced from the United States, Italy and Spain. From T cells, B-cell-depleted T cells, or PBMCs came the material, which was cDNA or gDNA.

Enrollment of patients from Seattle took place during active infection, with longitudinal follow-up. Original handling: The authors estimated nucleated cell counts from reference gene primer amplification. Only in-frame clones appear in the TCRdb table, and some are missing; sequencing was by immunoSEQ multiplex PCR. V and J calls and clone size are as listed in that table; D and trimming were resolved from the DNA. The repertoire holds 300,000 to 450,000 clones, with roughly nine tenths as singletons. The material sequenced was peripheral blood. This TCR came from a woman aged 60-70 years with COVID-19, enrolled during active disease.

CDR3 bases: TGTGCCAGCAGTGAAGACAGGCTGCAGTACTTC. This translates into CASSEDRLQYF. V and J are TRBV28 and TRBJ2-7; D might be TRBD1 (6 bases). In germline, CDR1 is MDHEN, CDR2 SYDVKM. This CDR3 has 11 residues. Trimming removed 5 bases from V and 9 bases from J, with 11 bases in between.